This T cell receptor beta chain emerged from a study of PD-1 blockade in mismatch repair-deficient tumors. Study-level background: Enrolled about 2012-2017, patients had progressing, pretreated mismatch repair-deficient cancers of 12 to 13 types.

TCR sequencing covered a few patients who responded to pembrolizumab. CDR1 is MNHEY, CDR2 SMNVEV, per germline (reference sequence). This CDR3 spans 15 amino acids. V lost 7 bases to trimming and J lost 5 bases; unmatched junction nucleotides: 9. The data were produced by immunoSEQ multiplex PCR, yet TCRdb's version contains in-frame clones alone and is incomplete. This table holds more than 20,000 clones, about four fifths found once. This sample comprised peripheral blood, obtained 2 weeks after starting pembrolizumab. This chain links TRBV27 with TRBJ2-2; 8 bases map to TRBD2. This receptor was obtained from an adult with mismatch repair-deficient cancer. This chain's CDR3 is CASKRWTGGTGELFF. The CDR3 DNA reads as TGTGCCAGCAAAAGGTGGACGGGAGGGACCGGGGAGCTGTTTTTT.